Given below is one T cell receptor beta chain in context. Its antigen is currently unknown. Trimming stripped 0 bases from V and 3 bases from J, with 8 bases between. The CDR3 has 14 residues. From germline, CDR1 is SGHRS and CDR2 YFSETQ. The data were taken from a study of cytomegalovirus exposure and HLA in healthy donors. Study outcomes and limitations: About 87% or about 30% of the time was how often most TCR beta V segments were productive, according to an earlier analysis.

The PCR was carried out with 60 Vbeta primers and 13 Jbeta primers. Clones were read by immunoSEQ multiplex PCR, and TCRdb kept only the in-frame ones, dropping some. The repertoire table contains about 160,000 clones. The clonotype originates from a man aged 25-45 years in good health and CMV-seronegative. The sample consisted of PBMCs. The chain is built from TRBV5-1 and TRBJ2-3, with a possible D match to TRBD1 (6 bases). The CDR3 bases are TGCGCCAGCAGCTTGGCCAGGGGTACAGATACGCAGTATTTT. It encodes CASSLARGTDTQYF.